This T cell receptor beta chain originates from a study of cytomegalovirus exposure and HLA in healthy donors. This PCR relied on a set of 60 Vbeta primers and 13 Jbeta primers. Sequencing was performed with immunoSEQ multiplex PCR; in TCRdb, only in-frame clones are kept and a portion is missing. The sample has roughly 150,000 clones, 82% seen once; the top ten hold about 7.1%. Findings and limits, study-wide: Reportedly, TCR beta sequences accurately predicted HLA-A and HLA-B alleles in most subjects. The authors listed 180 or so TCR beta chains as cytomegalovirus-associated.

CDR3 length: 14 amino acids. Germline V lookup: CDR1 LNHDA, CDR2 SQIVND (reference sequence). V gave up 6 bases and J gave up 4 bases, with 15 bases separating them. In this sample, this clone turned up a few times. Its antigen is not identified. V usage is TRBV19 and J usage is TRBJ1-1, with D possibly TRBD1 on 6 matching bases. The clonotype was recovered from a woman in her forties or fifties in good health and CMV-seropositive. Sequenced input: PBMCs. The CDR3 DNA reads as TGTGCCAGTAGCCCGGGCGACAGGCGCACTGAAGCTTTCTTT. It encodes CASSPGDRRTEAFF.